One TCR beta chain is described in this entry. Produced via immunoSEQ multiplex PCR; TCRdb's table is partial and in-frame only. The table includes about 270,000 clones, approximately 84% detected once. This sample was included in a study of blood T cell repertoires in COVID-19. V lost 4 bases and J lost 0, with 10 bases in between. This CDR3 has 15 residues. Germline CDR1 and CDR2: MNHEY and SVGAGI. Sequenced material: peripheral blood. The J gene is TRBJ1-3, the V gene TRBV6-5; TRBD1 is a possible D gene (6 bases). The clonotype was recovered from a human donor with COVID-19, enrolled during active disease. The donor label of this sample is uncertain. The CDR3 reads CASSSTDSSGNTIYF. The CDR3 DNA is TGTGCCAGCAGTTCCACGGACAGCTCTGGAAACACCATATATTTT.